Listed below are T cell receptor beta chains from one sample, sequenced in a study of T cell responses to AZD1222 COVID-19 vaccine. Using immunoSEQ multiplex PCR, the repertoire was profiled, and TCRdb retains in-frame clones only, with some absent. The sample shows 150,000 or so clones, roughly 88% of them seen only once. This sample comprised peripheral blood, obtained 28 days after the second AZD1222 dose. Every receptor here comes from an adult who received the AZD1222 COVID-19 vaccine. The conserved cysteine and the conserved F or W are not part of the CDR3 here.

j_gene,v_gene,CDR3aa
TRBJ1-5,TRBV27,AVGYNQPQH
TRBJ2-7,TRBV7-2,ASSLGARGSGEQY
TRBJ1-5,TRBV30,AWSSFGRQPQH
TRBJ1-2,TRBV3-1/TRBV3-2,ASSQDPGHPYGYT
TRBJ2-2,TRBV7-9,ASSLEQGELF
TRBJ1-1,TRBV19,ASTEGHTEAF
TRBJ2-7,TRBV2,ASSDLAGGSYEQY
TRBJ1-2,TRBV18,ASSPGTGINGYT
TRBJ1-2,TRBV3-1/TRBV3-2,ASSPPLGGGYGYT
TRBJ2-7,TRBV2,ASSGERVSSYEQY
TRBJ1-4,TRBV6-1,ASSDPRGRLEKLF
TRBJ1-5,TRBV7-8,ASSLLTRASNQPQH
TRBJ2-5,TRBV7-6,ASSLGLWETQY
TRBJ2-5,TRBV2,ASSGAGTGMETQY
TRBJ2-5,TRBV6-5,ASSYRAGGGVGTQY
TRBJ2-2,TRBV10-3,AIRTGNTGELF
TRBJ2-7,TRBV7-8,ASSLGVAWTYEQY
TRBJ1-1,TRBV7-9,ASSSMDRTEAF
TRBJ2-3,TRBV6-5,ASSSIGLAD
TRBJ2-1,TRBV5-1,ASSAGQGARGNEQF
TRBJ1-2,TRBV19,ASSIRTGDYGYT
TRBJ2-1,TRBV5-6,ASSAWGGNEQF
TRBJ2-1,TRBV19,ASRKLDRSNEQF
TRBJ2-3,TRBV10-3,AISGTSGRARTDTQY
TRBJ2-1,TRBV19,ASSRSGTSGSNGRNEQF
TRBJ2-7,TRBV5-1,ASSLAGTLEYEQY
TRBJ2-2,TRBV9,ASSVGAGISGELF
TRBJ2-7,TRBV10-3,AIKRELAERSYEQY
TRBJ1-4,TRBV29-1,SAGRVNEKLF
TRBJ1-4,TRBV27,ASSWAGGAEKLF
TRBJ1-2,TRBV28,ASAPQGFAGSYVT
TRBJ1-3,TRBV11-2,ASSRTGSGNTIY
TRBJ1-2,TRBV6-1,ASSEARQGSYGYT
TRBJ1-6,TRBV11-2,ASSLGQGIALH
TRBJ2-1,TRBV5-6,ASSLVSSGIYNEQF
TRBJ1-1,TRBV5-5,ASRDEQNTEAF
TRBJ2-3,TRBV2,ASSSEGPRDTQY
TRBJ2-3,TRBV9,ASSPRDTPFPDTQY
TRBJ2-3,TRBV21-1,ASSKVAQAYTDTQY
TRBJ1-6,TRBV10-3,AIRGTGPSSYNSPLH